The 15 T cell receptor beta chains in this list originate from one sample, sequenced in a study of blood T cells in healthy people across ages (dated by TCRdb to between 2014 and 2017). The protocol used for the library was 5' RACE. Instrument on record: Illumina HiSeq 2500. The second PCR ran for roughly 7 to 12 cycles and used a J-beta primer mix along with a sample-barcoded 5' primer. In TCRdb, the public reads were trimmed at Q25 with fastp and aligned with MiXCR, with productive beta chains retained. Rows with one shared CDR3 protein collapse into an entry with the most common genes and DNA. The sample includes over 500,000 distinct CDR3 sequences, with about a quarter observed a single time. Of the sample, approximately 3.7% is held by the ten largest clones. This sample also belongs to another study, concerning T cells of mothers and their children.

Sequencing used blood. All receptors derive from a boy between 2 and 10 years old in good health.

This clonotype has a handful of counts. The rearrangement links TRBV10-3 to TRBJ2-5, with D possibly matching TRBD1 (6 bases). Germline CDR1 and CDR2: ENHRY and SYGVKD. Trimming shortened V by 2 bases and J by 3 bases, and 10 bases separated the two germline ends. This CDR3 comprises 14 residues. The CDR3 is CAISEVRGKETQYF. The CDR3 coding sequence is TGTGCCATCAGTGAGGTCAGGGGAAAAGAGACCCAGTACTTC.

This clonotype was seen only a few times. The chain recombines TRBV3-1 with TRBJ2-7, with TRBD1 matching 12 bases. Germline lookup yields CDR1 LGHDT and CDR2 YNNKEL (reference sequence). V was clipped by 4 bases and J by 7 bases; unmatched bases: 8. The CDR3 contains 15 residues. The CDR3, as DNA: TGTGCCAGCAGCCCCTACCGGGACAGGGGGCTTGAGCAGTACTTC. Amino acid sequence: CASSPYRDRGLEQYF.

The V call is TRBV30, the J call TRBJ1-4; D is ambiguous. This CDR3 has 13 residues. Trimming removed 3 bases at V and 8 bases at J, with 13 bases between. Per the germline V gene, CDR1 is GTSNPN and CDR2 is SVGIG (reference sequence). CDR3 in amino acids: CAWSLRGTEKLFF. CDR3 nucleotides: TGTGCCTGGAGCCTGCGGGGAACAGAAAAACTGTTTTTT.

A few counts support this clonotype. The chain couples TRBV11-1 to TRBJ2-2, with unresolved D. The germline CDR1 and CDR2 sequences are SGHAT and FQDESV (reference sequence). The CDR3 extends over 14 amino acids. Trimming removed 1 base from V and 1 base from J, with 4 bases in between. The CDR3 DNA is TGTGCCAGCAGCTTAGTTGGGAACACCGGGGAGCTGTTTTTT. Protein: CASSLVGNTGELFF. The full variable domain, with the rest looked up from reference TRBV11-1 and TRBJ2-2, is EAEVAQSPRYKITEKSQAVAFWCDPISGHATLYWYRQILGQGPELLVQFQDESVVDDSQLPKDRFSAERLKGVDSTLKIQPAELGDSAMYLCASSLVGNTGELFFGEGSRLTVL.

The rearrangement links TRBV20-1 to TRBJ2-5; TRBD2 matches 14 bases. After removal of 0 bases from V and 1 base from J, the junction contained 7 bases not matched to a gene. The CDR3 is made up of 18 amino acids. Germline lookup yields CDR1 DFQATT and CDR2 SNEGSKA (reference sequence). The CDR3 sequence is CSARDPWTSGGTQETQYF. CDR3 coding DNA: TGCAGTGCTAGAGATCCCTGGACTAGCGGGGGGACCCAAGAGACCCAGTACTTC.

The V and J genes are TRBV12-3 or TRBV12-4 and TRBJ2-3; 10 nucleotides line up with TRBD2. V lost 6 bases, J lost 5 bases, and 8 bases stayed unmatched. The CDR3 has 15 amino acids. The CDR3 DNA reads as TGTGCCAGCAGACATAGCGGGAGGTACGAAGATACGCAGTATTTT. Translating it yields CASRHSGRYEDTQYF.

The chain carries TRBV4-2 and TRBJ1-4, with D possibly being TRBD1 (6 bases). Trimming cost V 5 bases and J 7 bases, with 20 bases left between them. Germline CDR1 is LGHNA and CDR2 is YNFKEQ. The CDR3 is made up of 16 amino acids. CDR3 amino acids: CASSALGGGGGEKLFF. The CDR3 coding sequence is TGTGCCAGCAGCGCCCTGGGTGGGGGAGGGGGTGAAAAACTGTTTTTT.

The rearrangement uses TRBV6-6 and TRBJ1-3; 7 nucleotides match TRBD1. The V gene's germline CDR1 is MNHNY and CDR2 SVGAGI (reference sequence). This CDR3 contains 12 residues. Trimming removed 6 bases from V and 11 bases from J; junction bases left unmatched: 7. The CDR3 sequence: CASRDRESPIYF. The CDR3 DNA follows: TGTGCCAGCAGAGACAGGGAGTCGCCCATATATTTT.

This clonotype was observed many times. The CDR3 nucleotides are TGTGCCAGCAGTTTTAGCGGCAGGGCCGAAGCTTTCTTT. Protein sequence: CASSFSGRAEAFF. The rearrangement links TRBV28 to TRBJ1-1; D possibly corresponds to TRBD1 (5 bases). The CDR3 is made up of 13 amino acids. Germline V lookup: CDR1 MDHEN, CDR2 SYDVKM. V lost 3 bases and J lost 8, with 13 bases in between.

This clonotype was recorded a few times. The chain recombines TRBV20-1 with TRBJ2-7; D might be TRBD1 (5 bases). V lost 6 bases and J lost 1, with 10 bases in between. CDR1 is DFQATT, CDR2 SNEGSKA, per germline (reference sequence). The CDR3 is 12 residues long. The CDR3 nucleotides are TGCAGTGCGACCGACAGATCCTACGAGCAGTACTTC. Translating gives CSATDRSYEQYF.

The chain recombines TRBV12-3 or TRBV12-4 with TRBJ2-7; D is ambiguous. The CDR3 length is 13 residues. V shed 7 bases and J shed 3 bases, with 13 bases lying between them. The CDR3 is CASTVNVYYEQYF. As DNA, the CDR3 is TGTGCCAGCACCGTGAATGTCTACTACGAGCAGTACTTC.

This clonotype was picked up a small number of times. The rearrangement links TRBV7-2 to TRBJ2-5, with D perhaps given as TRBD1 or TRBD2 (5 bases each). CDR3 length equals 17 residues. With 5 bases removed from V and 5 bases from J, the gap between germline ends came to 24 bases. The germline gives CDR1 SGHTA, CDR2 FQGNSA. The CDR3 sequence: CASSPYSGTNAGETQYF. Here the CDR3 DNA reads TGTGCCAGCAGCCCCTACTCCGGGACCAACGCAGGGGAGACCCAGTACTTC.

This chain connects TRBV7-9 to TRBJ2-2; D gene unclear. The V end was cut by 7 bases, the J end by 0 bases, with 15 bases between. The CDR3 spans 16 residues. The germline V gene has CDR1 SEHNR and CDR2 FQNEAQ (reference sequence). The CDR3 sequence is CASTPRPPSNTGELFF. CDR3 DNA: TGTGCCAGCACTCCCCGCCCCCCCTCGAACACCGGGGAGCTGTTTTTT. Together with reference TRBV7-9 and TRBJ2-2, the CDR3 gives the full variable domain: DTGVSQNPRHKITKRGQNVTFRCDPISEHNRLYWYRQTLGQGPEFLTYFQNEAQLEKSRLLSDRFSAERPKGSFSTLEIQRTEQGDSAMYLCASTPRPPSNTGELFFGEGSRLTVL.

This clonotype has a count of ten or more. CDR3 bases: TGTGCCAGCAGCGTAGCTGGCGGGGGCGTTCGAGAGACCCAGTACTTC. Translating it yields CASSVAGGGVRETQYF. This rearrangement joins TRBV9 to TRBJ2-5; D is perhaps TRBD2 (7 bases). V dropped 0 bases and J dropped 4 bases, with 16 bases sitting between them. Per the germline V gene, CDR1 is SGDLS and CDR2 is YYNGEE. The CDR3 contains 16 residues.

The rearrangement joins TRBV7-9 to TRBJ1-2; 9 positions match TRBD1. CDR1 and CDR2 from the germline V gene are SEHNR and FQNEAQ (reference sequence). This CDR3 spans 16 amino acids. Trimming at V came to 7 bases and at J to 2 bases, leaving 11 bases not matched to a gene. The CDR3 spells CASIQQIGQGNYGYTF. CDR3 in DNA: TGTGCCAGCATCCAACAAATCGGACAGGGGAACTATGGCTACACCTTC. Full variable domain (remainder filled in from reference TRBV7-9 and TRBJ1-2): DTGVSQNPRHKITKRGQNVTFRCDPISEHNRLYWYRQTLGQGPEFLTYFQNEAQLEKSRLLSDRFSAERPKGSFSTLEIQRTEQGDSAMYLCASIQQIGQGNYGYTFGSGTRLTVV.